This is a list of T cell receptor beta chains from one sample in a study of shared clonotypes between healthy human individuals. The data were produced by immunoSEQ multiplex PCR, yet TCRdb's version contains in-frame clones alone and is incomplete. Of some 550,000 clones listed, approximately 97% are singletons. Sequences were obtained from naive CD4+ T cells sorted from blood. The receptors shown here come from a woman in her twenties or thirties in good health. The CDR3 runs from the conserved cysteine through the conserved F or W.

V gene	CDR3 length	J gene	CDR3 protein
TRBV10-3	15	TRBJ1-1	CAISEPGQEGTEAFF
TRBV21-1	14	TRBJ2-5	CASETDGLWETQYF
TRBV6-1	14	TRBJ2-2	CASGGQSNTGELFF
TRBV18	14	TRBJ2-1	CASSRDSNYNEQFF
TRBV29-1	14	TRBJ2-1	CSVEAGVPYNEQFF
TRBV19	14	TRBJ2-1	CASSNRGTYNEQFF
TRBV4-1	16	TRBJ2-5	CASSRAGQGRQETQYF
TRBV7-2	15	TRBJ1-5	CASSFGLGLNQPQHF
TRBV10-1	18	TRBJ1-1	CASSGGRGRGFMNTEAFF
TRBV2	17	TRBJ2-2	CASSEAGRGLNTGELFF
TRBV28	14	TRBJ2-1	CASSWGLAKIEQFF
TRBV7-6	13	TRBJ2-1	CASSLGDLNEQFF
TRBV7-9	13	TRBJ2-5	CASSLVGRKTQYF
TRBV10-3	15	TRBJ2-2	CAISGMGGNTGELFF
TRBV5-1	13	TRBJ1-1	CASSLGPLTEAFF
TRBV28	13	TRBJ1-2	CASSLRTPGGYTF
TRBV2	13	TRBJ2-1	CASKEAAYNEQFF
TRBV4-1	17	TRBJ2-3	CASSHTATSGRADTQYF
TRBV10-2	15	TRBJ2-7	CASSQTSGTTYEQYF
TRBV6-5	12	TRBJ1-2	CASSLTGYGYTF
TRBV4-1	14	TRBJ2-7	CASSQGLAGAKLYF
TRBV5-1	15	TRBJ2-3	CASSFTTSGTDTQYF
TRBV5-6	15	TRBJ2-4	CASSQTGTGGNIQYF
TRBV27	15	TRBJ2-7	CASSPGLAVTYEQYF
TRBV7-9	16	TRBJ1-3	CASSLALQAEPRTIYF
TRBV28	13	TRBJ2-7	CASRLEVGYEQYF
TRBV9	15	TRBJ1-3	CASSAGTVPGNTIYF
TRBV5-1	16	TRBJ2-5	CASSQGLAGGEETQYF
TRBV5-1	13	TRBJ1-1	CASSTGEGTEAFF
TRBV2	14	TRBJ1-5	CASSDNGGNQPQHF
TRBV18	15	TRBJ2-3	CASSLGLADTDTQYF
TRBV30	17	TRBJ2-7	CAWSVRGSGRALYEQYF
TRBV15	13	TRBJ2-1	CATSRDLARGQFF
TRBV6-5	15	TRBJ1-1	CASSYSVAGSSEAFF
TRBV4-1	14	TRBJ1-5	CASSQEPGNQPQHF
TRBV19	16	TRBJ1-4	CASSPRTRATNEKLFF
TRBV5-1	15	TRBJ2-5	CASSTRDREQETQYF
TRBV9	14	TRBJ2-2	CASSVAQGDGELFF
TRBV27	14	TRBJ1-2	CASSPGTGAYGYTF
TRBV5-6	16	TRBJ2-3	CASSFVTTYSTDTQYF
TRBV11-3	15	TRBJ2-5	CASSLQSGAGETQYF